The 25 T cell receptor beta chains below were found in one sample sequenced in a study of lymphopenia after photon versus proton radiotherapy. Sequencing was performed with immunoSEQ multiplex PCR; in TCRdb, only in-frame clones are kept and a portion is missing. The repertoire holds 70,000 or so clones, with approximately 90% as singletons. Sequenced material: peripheral blood, taken from a patient treated with photon-based radiotherapy. The receptors derive from a woman in her sixties or seventies with pancreatic cancer.

The chain carries TRBV6-6 and TRBJ2-7; TRBD2 matches at 11 bases. Germline CDR1 is MNHNY and CDR2 is SVGAGI (reference sequence). The CDR3 covers 14 residues. V was pared by 6 bases and J by 4 bases, with 5 bases of the junction left unmatched. In nucleotides, the CDR3 is TGTGCCAGCAGCTTACTAGCGGGAGCGTACGAGCAGTACTTC. This codes for CASSLLAGAYEQYF.

The chain links TRBV5-6 to TRBJ2-6, with D unclear. Per germline, CDR1 SGHDT and CDR2 YYEEEE. The CDR3 is 19 amino acids. V lost 4 bases and J lost 1, with 21 bases in between. CDR3 sequence reads: CASSAWLIALRSGANVLTF. The CDR3 nucleotides are TGTGCCAGCAGCGCGTGGTTGATCGCCCTTAGATCTGGGGCCAACGTCCTGACTTTC. The full variable domain, rest sourced from reference TRBV5-6 and TRBJ2-6, is DAGVTQSPTHLIKTRGQQVTLRCSPKSGHDTVSWYQQALGQGPQFIFQYYEEEERQRGNFPDRFSGHQFPNYSSELNVNALLLGDSALYLCASSAWLIALRSGANVLTFGAGSRLTVL.

The V call is TRBV5-5, the J call TRBJ2-7; D is possibly TRBD1 (6 bases). Looked up from germline, CDR1 is SGHKS and CDR2 is YYEKEE (reference sequence). Trimming shortened V by 5 bases and J by 3 bases, and 24 bases separated the two germline ends. This CDR3 comprises 17 residues. CDR3 residues: CASSFGRGTSLIYEQYF. The CDR3 nucleotides read TGTGCCAGCAGTTTTGGAAGGGGGACATCTCTCATCTACGAGCAGTACTTC. Together with reference TRBV5-5 and TRBJ2-7, the CDR3 gives the full variable domain: DAGVTQSPTHLIKTRGQQVTLRCSPISGHKSVSWYQQVLGQGPQFIFQYYEKEERGRGNFPDRFSARQFPNYSSELNVNALLLGDSALYLCASSFGRGTSLIYEQYFGPGTRLTVT.

The chain joins TRBV28 to TRBJ2-1; D might be TRBD1 (5 bases). Germline values: CDR1 MDHEN, CDR2 SYDVKM. The CDR3 has 13 residues. V was trimmed by 5 bases and J by 10 bases, leaving 15 bases between them. This chain's CDR3 is CASSDIQRGEQFF. The CDR3 region has the DNA TGTGCCAGCAGTGACATTCAAAGGGGAGAGCAGTTCTTC.

The genes are TRBV15 and TRBJ1-4; no firm D call. This CDR3 contains 13 residues. Germline lookup yields CDR1 LNHNV and CDR2 YYDKDF (reference sequence). V lost 5 bases and J 7 bases, leaving 11 bases between the germline ends. The CDR3 spells CATSVREAEKLFF. The CDR3 DNA is TGTGCCACCAGCGTAAGGGAGGCTGAAAAACTGTTTTTT.

The chain employs TRBV18 and TRBJ2-5; 8 bases are a match to TRBD2. Germline CDR1 KGHSH, CDR2 LQKENI. CDR3 length equals 15 residues. V lost 1 base to trimming and J lost 1 base; unmatched junction nucleotides: 2. CDR3: CASSPRREAQETQYF. CDR3 nucleotide sequence: TGTGCCAGCTCACCACGGCGGGAGGCCCAAGAGACCCAGTACTTC.

This clone appeared once. The CDR3 protein is CASRVTSGPYEQYF. CDR3 nucleotide sequence: TGCGCCAGCAGAGTGACTAGCGGACCCTACGAGCAGTACTTC. The V gene is TRBV5-1, the J gene TRBJ2-7; 9 positions match TRBD2. Germline loops: CDR1 SGHRS, CDR2 YFSETQ. With 5 bases clipped from V and 2 bases from J, the junction kept 5 bases outside the gene matches. The CDR3 runs 14 residues.

The chain recombines TRBV28 with TRBJ1-1; D ambiguous. Trimming pared 8 bases from V and 2 bases from J, leaving 18 bases between. CDR1 and CDR2 (germline): MDHEN, SYDVKM. This CDR3 region has 15 residues. Written as DNA, the CDR3 is TGTGCCAGCTCCCCGGGGTCAGGAGCCAACACTGAAGCTTTCTTT. Protein: CASSPGSGANTEAFF.

The DNA for the CDR3 is TGTGCCAGCAGTCCAGGAGCAGGGAAGAACTACAATGAGCAGTTCTTC. Encoded protein: CASSPGAGKNYNEQFF. The V call is TRBV28, the J call TRBJ2-1, with D possibly being TRBD1 (5 bases). The CDR3 runs 16 residues. Per germline, CDR1 MDHEN and CDR2 SYDVKM. The V end lost 5 bases, the J end lost 3 bases, and 17 bases lay between the germline ends.

This chain connects TRBV7-9 to TRBJ2-7; possibly TRBD1 for D (6 bases). There are 14 residues in the CDR3. V lost 5 bases, J lost 3 bases, and 14 bases lay in between. The germline CDR1 and CDR2 sequences are SEHNR and FQNEAQ (reference sequence). The CDR3 bases are TGTGCCAGCAGCCCCGGGACACCGCACTACGAGCAGTACTTC. Its translation is CASSPGTPHYEQYF.

This chain joins TRBV18 and TRBJ1-1, with a tentative D call TRBD1 (5 bases). The CDR3 is made up of 13 amino acids. V shed 4 bases and J shed 3 bases, with 9 bases lying between them. The germline V gene has CDR1 KGHSH and CDR2 LQKENI. This CDR3 reads CASSLGGDTEAFF. The CDR3 DNA sequence: TGTGCCAGCTCACTCGGGGGAGACACTGAAGCTTTCTTT.

This chain links TRBV9 with TRBJ2-7; the D is unclear. This CDR3 is built from 16 residues. The V and J ends lost 0 bases and 3 bases respectively, with 16 bases between them. CDR1 and CDR2 from the germline V gene are SGDLS and YYNGEE. The CDR3 sequence is CASSVAGNFQVYEQYF. In DNA, the CDR3 is TGTGCCAGCAGCGTAGCTGGGAACTTTCAGGTCTACGAGCAGTACTTC.

The V and J genes are TRBV19 and TRBJ2-3; tentatively, D is TRBD1 or TRBD2 (5 bases each). CDR1 is LNHDA, CDR2 SQIVND, per germline (reference sequence). The CDR3 loop spans 14 amino acids. Trimming shortened V by 10 bases and J by 8 bases, and 22 bases separated the two germline ends. CDR3 DNA: TGTGCCACTCTCGACGGGACCGCTCCAAGTACGCAGTATTTT. The encoded protein is CATLDGTAPSTQYF.

Written as DNA, the CDR3 is TGTGCCAGCAGCCCCGCATCCGGACAGGGGGGACGCGAGCAGTACTTC. As protein: CASSPASGQGGREQYF. The chain carries TRBV28 and TRBJ2-7; TRBD1 agrees at 10 bases. The germline V gene has CDR1 MDHEN and CDR2 SYDVKM. Unmatched junction bases numbered 14, after V lost 6 bases and J lost 6 bases. The CDR3 loop spans 16 amino acids.

V and J are TRBV29-1 and TRBJ2-2; TRBD2 agrees at 15 bases. V lost 6 bases and J lost 0; bases outside the gene matches: 8. The CDR3 is 18 residues long. The germline V gene has CDR1 SQVTM and CDR2 ANQGSEA. The CDR3 sequence is CSVGGLAGGPSNTGELFF. The DNA of the CDR3 is TGCAGCGTGGGGGGACTAGCGGGAGGCCCATCGAACACCGGGGAGCTGTTTTTT.

The rearrangement joins TRBV7-9 to TRBJ2-3; D gene ambiguous. V gave up 0 bases and J gave up 3 bases, with 10 bases separating them. Per germline, CDR1 SEHNR and CDR2 FQNEAQ (reference sequence). The CDR3 runs to 15 residues. CDR3 sequence reads: CASSLAGVGTDTQYF. The CDR3 DNA reads as TGTGCCAGCAGCTTAGCAGGTGTCGGAACAGATACGCAGTATTTT.

The chain uses TRBV4-3 and TRBJ2-2, with a possible D match to TRBD2 (5 bases). This CDR3 spans 16 amino acids. The V gene lost 1 base and the J gene lost 5 bases, with 14 bases spanning the gap. Germline-derived CDR1 and CDR2 are LGHNA and YSLEER. The DNA for the CDR3 is TGCGCCAGCAGCCAAGGGGAGAGGATAGTTACCGGGGAGCTGTTTTTT. Protein sequence: CASSQGERIVTGELFF.

The J gene is TRBJ2-7, the V gene TRBV6-6; no firm D call. The CDR3 is made up of 12 amino acids. The V end was cut by 4 bases, the J end by 1 base, with 5 bases between. The germline V gene has CDR1 MNHNY and CDR2 SVGAGI (reference sequence). The CDR3 region has the DNA TGTGCCAGCAGTTCGACTTCCTACGAGCAGTACTTC. This codes for CASSSTSYEQYF.

The rearrangement joins TRBV5-4 to TRBJ2-2; 10 bases are a match to TRBD2. V shed 4 bases and J 7 bases; nucleotides not matched to a gene: 10. The CDR3 length is 16 residues. Germline lookup yields CDR1 SGHNT and CDR2 YYREEE (reference sequence). This chain's CDR3 is CASSPERGGPSGELFF. The CDR3 bases are TGTGCCAGCAGCCCGGAGCGGGGGGGGCCTAGCGGGGAGCTGTTTTTT.

This chain uses TRBV27 with TRBJ2-2; 8 positions agree with TRBD1. Trimming removed 7 bases from V and 3 bases from J; junction bases left unmatched: 16. Per germline, CDR1 MNHEY and CDR2 SMNVEV (reference sequence). The CDR3 spans 18 residues. The DNA for the CDR3 is TGTGCCAGCAACCCAGGGACAGGTGGGGCCAAGGACACCGGGGAGCTGTTTTTT. Amino acids: CASNPGTGGAKDTGELFF.

V gene TRBV7-3 combines with J gene TRBJ2-1; the match to TRBD2 covers 11 bases. The germline V gene has CDR1 SGHTA and CDR2 FQGTGA. The CDR3 has 15 amino acids. J gave up 8 bases and V 2 bases, and 5 bases lay outside the gene matches. CDR3 residues: CASSLALSGRDEQFF. Written as DNA, the CDR3 is TGTGCCAGCAGCTTAGCACTTAGCGGGAGGGATGAGCAGTTCTTC.

V gene TRBV7-2 combines with J gene TRBJ2-4; possible D gene TRBD1, 5 bases. Germline V gene data show CDR1 as SGHTA and CDR2 as FQGNSA. The V end lost 5 bases, the J end lost 0 bases, and 8 bases lay between the germline ends. This CDR3 region has 14 residues. The CDR3 sequence: CASSSRVAKNIQYF. For the CDR3, the DNA is TGTGCCAGCAGCAGCAGGGTAGCCAAAAACATTCAGTACTTC.

V gene TRBV19 combines with J gene TRBJ1-2; the D gene is possibly TRBD1 (6 bases). Trimming removed 5 bases at V and 7 bases at J, with 17 bases between. This CDR3 spans 14 amino acids. Looked up from germline, CDR1 is LNHDA and CDR2 is SQIVND (reference sequence). The CDR3 DNA reads as TGTGCCAGTAGTTCTCCTCCGGGCAGGGGTGGCTACACCTTC. This translates into CASSSPPGRGGYTF.

CDR3 DNA sequence: TGTGCCAGCAGCTACGGGACTACCAATGAGCAGTTCTTC. Amino acids: CASSYGTTNEQFF. The J gene is TRBJ2-1, the V gene TRBV6-5, with 7 bases matching TRBD2. The germline CDR1 and CDR2 sequences are MNHEY and SVGAGI. Losses at the gene ends were 6 bases for V and 6 bases for J; bases not matched to a gene: 5. This CDR3 is built from 13 residues.

The chain uses TRBV7-2 and TRBJ2-7; TRBD2 matches at 9 bases. This CDR3 comprises 15 residues. The germline V gene encodes CDR1 SGHTA and CDR2 FQGNSA. V was pared by 5 bases and J by 4 bases, with 9 bases of the junction left unmatched. This CDR3 is CASSLVAGVGYEQYF. CDR3 coding DNA: TGTGCCAGCAGCCTTGTAGCGGGAGTGGGGTACGAGCAGTACTTC.